This T cell receptor beta chain comes out of a study of shared clonotypes between healthy human individuals. A single count supports this clone. Its antigen is as yet unknown. General observations from the study: Only a few donors were included, so the genetic and exposure-history diversity represented was limited. Clonotypes that were shared across a few donors made up around 5% of naive CD4 clonotypes. Sorted-subset sequencing, rarefaction showed, was incomplete despite large depth.

CDR3 length: 17 residues. Per germline, CDR1 MGHRA and CDR2 YSYEKL. Trimming at V came to 1 base and at J to 6 bases, leaving 9 bases not matched to a gene. A split of CD4+ cells into CD45RA+ naive and CD45RA-negative memory subsets was performed. Produced via immunoSEQ multiplex PCR; TCRdb's table is partial and in-frame only. The table has around 1.6 million clones, 95% to 99% seen once; the top ten hold around 0.47%. The sequencing sample was made of naive CD4+ T cells sorted from blood. Stated subset: CD45RA+ positively selected. The chain has TRBV4-1 and TRBJ2-7, with TRBD2 matching over 13 bases. The TCR sequence derives from a man between 25 and 39 years old in good health. As DNA, the CDR3 is TGCGCCAGCAGCCAAGTTGCTGTCGGACTAGCGGGAGCCGAGCAGTACTTC. Amino acid sequence: CASSQVAVGLAGAEQYF.